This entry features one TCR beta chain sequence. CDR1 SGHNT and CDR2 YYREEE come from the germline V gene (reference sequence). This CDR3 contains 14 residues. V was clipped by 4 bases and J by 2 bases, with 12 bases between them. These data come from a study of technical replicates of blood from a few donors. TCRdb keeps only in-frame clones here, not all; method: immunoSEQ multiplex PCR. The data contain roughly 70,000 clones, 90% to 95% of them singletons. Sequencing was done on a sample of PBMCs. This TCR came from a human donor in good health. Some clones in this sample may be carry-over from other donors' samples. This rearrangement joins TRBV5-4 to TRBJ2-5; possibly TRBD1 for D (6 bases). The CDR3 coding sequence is TGTGCCAGCAGCAAACGGACAGATCAAGAGACCCAGTACTTC. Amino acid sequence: CASSKRTDQETQYF.